This TCR beta chain was captured by sequencing in a study of cytomegalovirus exposure and HLA in healthy donors. Germline CDR1 reads SGHNT; CDR2 reads YYREEE (reference sequence). The CDR3 runs 16 residues. V was trimmed by 4 bases and J by 2 bases, leaving 18 bases between them. Researchers ran the PCR with 60 Vbeta and 13 Jbeta primers. In the original workflow: An analysis that came later counted roughly 80 million unique TCR beta chains, approximately 10 million shared. TCRdb's copy holds only in-frame clones and misses some; the assay was immunoSEQ multiplex PCR. V and J calls and clone size are those listed in that table; D and trimming were worked out from the DNA. The sample carries approximately 85,000 clones, around 80% recorded once. Broader study findings: A later analysis linked a missense variant in DCLRE1C to the trimming of TCR beta V and J genes. Confirmation in vitro established that three CMV-associated chains were specific for CMV antigens.

This clone has just a few counts. Its antigen is not known. The sequence was collected from a woman aged 45 to 65 in good health and CMV-seropositive. The sample consisted of PBMCs. The chain joins TRBV5-4 to TRBJ1-1; no firm D call. CDR3 nucleotide sequence: TGTGCCAGCAGCCCCCCAGGCTCTCGCACTAACACTGAAGCTTTCTTT. It encodes CASSPPGSRTNTEAFF.